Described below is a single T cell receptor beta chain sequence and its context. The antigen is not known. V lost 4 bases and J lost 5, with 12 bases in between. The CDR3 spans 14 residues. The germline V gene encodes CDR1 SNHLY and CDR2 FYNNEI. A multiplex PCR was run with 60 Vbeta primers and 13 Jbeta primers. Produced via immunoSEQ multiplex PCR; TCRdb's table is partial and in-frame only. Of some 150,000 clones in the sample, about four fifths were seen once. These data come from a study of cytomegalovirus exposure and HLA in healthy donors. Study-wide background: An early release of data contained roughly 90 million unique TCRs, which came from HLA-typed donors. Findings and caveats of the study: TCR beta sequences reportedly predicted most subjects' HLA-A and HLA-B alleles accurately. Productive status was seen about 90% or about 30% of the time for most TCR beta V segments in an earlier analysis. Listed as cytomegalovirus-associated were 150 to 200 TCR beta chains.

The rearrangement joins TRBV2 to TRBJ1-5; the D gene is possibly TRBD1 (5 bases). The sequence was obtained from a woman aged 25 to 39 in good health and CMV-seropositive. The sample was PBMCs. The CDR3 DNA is TGTGCCAGCAGTGGAAGACAGCCAGATCAGCCCCAGCATTTT. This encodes CASSGRQPDQPQHF.